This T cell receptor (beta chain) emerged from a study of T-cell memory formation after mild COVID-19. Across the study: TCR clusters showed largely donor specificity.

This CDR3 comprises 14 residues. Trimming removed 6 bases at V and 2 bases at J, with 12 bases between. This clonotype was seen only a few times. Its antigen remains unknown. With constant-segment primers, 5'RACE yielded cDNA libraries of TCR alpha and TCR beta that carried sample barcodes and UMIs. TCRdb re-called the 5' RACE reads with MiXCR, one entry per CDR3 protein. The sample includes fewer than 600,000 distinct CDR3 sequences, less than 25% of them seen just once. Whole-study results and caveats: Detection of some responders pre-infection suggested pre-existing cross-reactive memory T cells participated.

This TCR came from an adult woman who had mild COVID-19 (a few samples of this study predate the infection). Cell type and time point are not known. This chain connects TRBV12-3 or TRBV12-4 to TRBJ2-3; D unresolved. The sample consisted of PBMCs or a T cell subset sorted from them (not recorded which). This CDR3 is CASSLTAHTDTQYF. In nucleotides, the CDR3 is TGTGCCAGCAGCCTCACAGCCCACACAGATACGCAGTATTTT.